The 9 T cell receptor beta chains listed next were all sequenced from one sample in a study of T cell repertoires in cytomegalovirus infection. Their antigens remain unidentified. MiXCR, applied by TCRdb to the reads, yields one record per CDR3 protein. This table has about 830,000 distinct CDR3 sequences, approximately 32% appearing once. The specimen was cultured CD8+ T cells from PBMCs, collected from culture after CMV antigen stimulation. The receptors shown here come from a human donor in good health (CMV status not recorded). Some clones in this sample may be carry-over from other donors' samples.

This clonotype was seen repeatedly, ten times or more. The chain recombines TRBV7-2 with TRBJ2-5, with a possible D match to TRBD2 (5 bases). The CDR3 is 16 amino acids. V was cut by 5 bases and J by 1 base, with 17 bases left in between. Germline V CDR1 and CDR2: SGHTA, FQGNSA. This CDR3 reads CASSPRDTRPQETQYF. In nucleotides, the CDR3 is TGTGCCAGCAGCCCACGTGACACTAGGCCCCAAGAGACCCAGTACTTC. Based on the CDR3 plus reference TRBV7-2 and TRBJ2-5, the full variable domain is GAGVSQSPSNKVTEKGKDVELRCDPISGHTALYWYRQSLGQGLEFLIYFQGNSAPDKSGLPSDRFSAERTGGSVSTLTIQRTQQEDSAVYLCASSPRDTRPQETQYFGPGTRLLVL.

The V gene is TRBV28, the J gene TRBJ1-3; D uncertain. The CDR3 runs 15 residues. Per the germline V gene, CDR1 is MDHEN and CDR2 is SYDVKM. Trimming removed 5 bases from V and 2 bases from J, with 13 bases in between. The CDR3 DNA sequence: TGTGCCAGCAGTGTCCCCTTAGGGCCTGGAAACACCATATATTTT. It yields the protein CASSVPLGPGNTIYF.

This clonotype was counted many times. The chain is built from TRBV7-8 and TRBJ2-3, with 9 bases that match TRBD2. Trimming cost V 3 bases and J 1 base; bases outside gene matches: 2. Germline loops: CDR1 SGHVS, CDR2 FQNEAQ. The CDR3 extends over 15 amino acids. Written as DNA, the CDR3 is TGTGCCAGCAGCTTTAGCGGGGGACGCACAGATACGCAGTATTTT. Protein product: CASSFSGGRTDTQYF.

This clonotype was seen more than once but under ten times. The chain's CDR3 is CASSYSAGLGNTIYF. The CDR3 DNA sequence: TGTGCCAGCAGTTACTCGGCAGGGCTCGGAAACACCATATATTTT. This rearrangement joins TRBV6-5 to TRBJ1-3, with D possibly matching TRBD1 (5 bases). Germline CDR1 and CDR2: MNHEY and SVGAGI. This CDR3 has 15 residues. The ends were cut back, 0 bases at V and 4 bases at J, with 10 bases in the middle.

This sequence joins TRBV6-6 and TRBJ2-2; 15 nucleotides line up with TRBD2. The V and J ends lost 6 bases and 6 bases, in that order; junction bases with no gene match: 20. CDR3 length equals 21 residues. Germline V gene data show CDR1 as MNHNY and CDR2 as SVGAGI (reference sequence). The CDR3 DNA is TGTGCCAGCAGAACGGGACTAGCGGGGGGCCTTTTACAAACGGGCGCCGGGGAGCTGTTTTTT. This gives the protein CASRTGLAGGLLQTGAGELFF.

This clonotype was detected many times. V usage is TRBV7-8 and J usage is TRBJ2-1, with D tentatively TRBD1 (5 bases). This CDR3 comprises 15 residues. The germline gives CDR1 SGHVS, CDR2 FQNEAQ. Deletions cut 2 bases from V and 4 bases from J, with 12 bases between. CDR3 loop: CASSLSQGVYNEQFF. The CDR3 DNA sequence: TGTGCCAGCAGCTTAAGTCAAGGGGTATACAATGAGCAGTTCTTC.

V usage is TRBV6-1 and J usage is TRBJ2-5, with D possibly being TRBD1 (6 bases). This CDR3 region has 17 residues. V lost 3 bases and J lost 1, with 18 bases in between. Per germline, CDR1 MNHNS and CDR2 SASEGT. CDR3 loop: CASSDWDILGLQETQYF. DNA for the CDR3: TGTGCCAGCAGTGATTGGGACATTTTAGGCCTCCAAGAGACCCAGTACTTC.

The genes are TRBV24-1 and TRBJ2-1, with 7 bases lining up with TRBD1. The germline CDR1 and CDR2 sequences are KGHDR and SFDVKD. Unmatched junction bases numbered 4, after V lost 3 bases and J lost 0 bases. This CDR3 has 16 amino acids. In nucleotides, the CDR3 is TGTGCCACCAGTGATCATACAGGGGCCTCCTACAATGAGCAGTTCTTC. Protein sequence: CATSDHTGASYNEQFF.

This chain links TRBV7-9 with TRBJ2-1, with unresolved D. The CDR3 spans 15 residues. Germline CDR1 and CDR2: SEHNR and FQNEAQ (reference sequence). V was cut by 5 bases and J by 7 bases, with 18 bases left in between. The CDR3 DNA is TGTGCCAGCAGCCTTACAGAACAAAGTACGAATGAGCAGTTCTTC. Translated, it gives CASSLTEQSTNEQFF.